This T cell receptor beta chain was sequenced during a study of memory CD4+ T cells and cytomegalovirus serostatus. Looking at the study overall: Of the healthy Belgian adults, several were CMV seropositive and approximately 24 seronegative. Broader study findings: About 40% of the roughly 160 known CMV-associated TCRbeta sequences appeared in CD4+ memory.

This clone was detected once. Antigen unknown. Libraries were prepared by immunoSEQ multiplex PCR; TCRdb keeps only in-frame clonotypes and omits some of them. In the table there are some 87,000 clones, about four fifths of which are singletons. Single viable CD3+CD4+CD8-CD45RO+ cells were sorted as the memory CD4+ T cells. CMV serostatus came from serum IgG against pp150, pp28, p38, p52. After thawing, CD4+ T cells were positively selected. The V gene's germline CDR1 is LNHDA and CDR2 SQIVND (reference sequence). This CDR3 is 13 amino acids long. V dropped 4 bases and J dropped 7; count of bases not matched to a gene: 7.

Specimen: memory CD4+ T cells from blood. This TCR was sampled from an adult in good health and CMV-seropositive. V usage is TRBV19 and J usage is TRBJ2-7; 7 bases are shared with TRBD2. In DNA, the CDR3 is TGTGCCAGTAGTAAGTCGGGAGCGGGGGAGCAGTACTTC. Its translation: CASSKSGAGEQYF.